The 21 T cell receptor beta chains given below trace back to one sample, sequenced in a study of blood T cell repertoires in COVID-19 (dated by TCRdb to 2020 to 2021). Receptors were amplified or captured by the immunoSEQ multiplex PCR assay. TCRdb obtained this table from immuneACCESS and retained in-frame rearrangements with V and J assigned. These tables miss some clones; where compared with another copy, unresolved V genes account for less than half of the shortfall, and the remainder is unexplained. Counted in this sample were 65,000 to 90,000 clones; 83% of them appeared once. The ten top clones hold roughly 5.7% of the sample. The sequencing sample was made of peripheral blood. These receptors were collected from a woman aged 60-70 years with acute or convalescent COVID-19.

The chain employs TRBV5-1 and TRBJ1-2; 7 bases fit TRBD1. Germline CDR1 and CDR2: SGHRS and YFSETQ. The junction had 13 bases not matched to a gene; V was cut back by 4 bases and J by 4 bases. The CDR3 has 16 residues. Here the CDR3 DNA reads TGCGCCAGCAGCCTACTGACAGGGACCCCCACCTATGGCTACACCTTC. This gives the protein CASSLLTGTPTYGYTF.

The chain joins TRBV2 to TRBJ2-7; 8 bases map to TRBD1. V was clipped by 7 bases and J by 5 bases; unmatched bases: 10. CDR3 length: 14 residues. Germline-derived CDR1 and CDR2 are SNHLY and FYNNEI. The CDR3 reads CASKDGRGRHEQYF. CDR3 nucleotides: TGTGCCAGCAAGGACGGCAGGGGGCGCCACGAGCAGTACTTC.

With respect to this clone: Possible read error: a much larger clone is one base away. The same CDR3 is also encoded by other DNA sequences in this sample. The chain is built from TRBV9 and TRBJ1-5; maybe TRBD1 (6 bases). The CDR3 is made up of 14 amino acids. Looked up from germline, CDR1 is SGDLS and CDR2 is YYNGEE. The V and J ends lost 0 bases and 4 bases respectively, with 8 bases between them. The CDR3 sequence is CASSVGTVNQPQHF. CDR3 nucleotides: TGTGCCAGCAGCGTAGGGACAGTTAATCAGCCCCAGCATTTT.

The V and J genes are TRBV11-2 and TRBJ1-2; 7 bases are shared with TRBD1. Losses at the gene ends were 5 bases for V and 8 bases for J; bases not matched to a gene: 20. Germline V gene sequence: CDR1 SGHAT, CDR2 FQNNGV. This CDR3 is built from 17 residues. The DNA for the CDR3 is TGTGCCAGCAGCCCAATCGCTGGGACAGTCTCCTTGTCAGGCTACACCTTC. Encoded protein: CASSPIAGTVSLSGYTF.

The chain uses TRBV6-4 and TRBJ2-3; D remains unclear. Germline loops: CDR1 MRHNA, CDR2 SNTAGT. The V end lost 2 bases, the J end lost 0 bases, and 21 bases lay between the germline ends. This CDR3 has 19 residues. The CDR3 spells CASSDPLIDCYASTDTQYF. DNA for the CDR3: TGTGCCAGCAGTGACCCGTTAATAGACTGTTACGCTAGCACAGATACGCAGTATTTT.

V and J are TRBV18 and TRBJ2-1, with D maybe TRBD1 (6 bases). This CDR3 is 13 amino acids long. Germline V gene lookup returns CDR1 KGHSH and CDR2 LQKENI. V shed 5 bases and J shed 4 bases, with 9 bases lying between them. The CDR3 is CASSADSYNEQFF. The CDR3 region has the DNA TGTGCCAGCTCAGCGGACAGTTACAATGAGCAGTTCTTC. The complete variable domain, with remaining parts taken from reference TRBV18 and TRBJ2-1, reads NAGVMQNPRHLVRRRGQEARLRCSPMKGHSHVYWYRQLPEEGLKFMVYLQKENIIDESGMPKERFSAEFPKEGPSILRIQQVVRGDSAAYFCASSADSYNEQFFGPGTRLTVL.

The CDR3 spells CASSSSAGPYTEAFF. The CDR3 coding sequence is TGTGCCAGCAGCTCAAGCGCAGGGCCCTACACTGAAGCTTTCTTT. This chain uses TRBV5-5 with TRBJ1-1, with D possibly TRBD1 on 5 matching bases. This CDR3 has 15 amino acids. V was cut by 3 bases and J by 3 bases, with 15 bases left in between. In germline, CDR1 is SGHKS, CDR2 YYEKEE (reference sequence).

The chain combines TRBV7-2 with TRBJ1-2, with a tentative D call TRBD1 (6 bases). The germline gives CDR1 SGHTA, CDR2 FQGNSA. V was trimmed by 6 bases and J by 4 bases, leaving 12 bases between them. This CDR3 contains 13 residues. The CDR3 sequence: CASSSGTLYGYTF. CDR3 DNA: TGTGCCAGCAGTTCCGGGACACTCTATGGCTACACCTTC.

The CDR3: CASSPRTVELNTEAFF. In DNA, the CDR3 is TGCGCCAGCAGCCCGCGGACAGTAGAACTGAACACTGAAGCTTTCTTT. This chain joins TRBV5-1 and TRBJ1-1; D is perhaps TRBD1 (6 bases). This CDR3 spans 16 amino acids. V gave up 4 bases and J gave up 0 bases, with 16 bases separating them. CDR1 is SGHRS, CDR2 YFSETQ, per germline.

This clone appeared a single time. V usage is TRBV4-1 and J usage is TRBJ2-5; TRBD1 aligns across 8 bases. V trimming: 3 bases; J trimming: 4 bases; junction bases outside the gene matches: 4. Germline loops: CDR1 MGHRA, CDR2 YSYEKL. The CDR3 is 14 amino acids. CDR3 amino acids: CASSHEQGGETQYF. CDR3 bases: TGCGCCAGCAGCCATGAACAGGGGGGAGAGACCCAGTACTTC.

The chain uses TRBV5-4 and TRBJ2-5; 8 bases line up with TRBD1. The CDR3 length is 13 residues. Germline trimming cut 6 bases from V and 2 bases from J; bases unmatched to any gene: 3. Germline CDR1 and CDR2: SGHNT and YYREEE (reference sequence). The CDR3 DNA reads as TGTGCCAGCAACCGGGACAGGCAAGAGACCCAGTACTTC. This encodes CASNRDRQETQYF.

This clone has just one count. The chain combines TRBV19 with TRBJ1-4; tentative D call: TRBD1 (5 bases). This CDR3 has 15 residues. V was pared by 1 base and J by 8 bases, with 14 bases between. Germline V CDR1 and CDR2: LNHDA, SQIVND (reference sequence). The CDR3 region is CASSIVADTGEKLFF. DNA of the CDR3: TGTGCCAGTAGTATAGTGGCGGACACTGGGGAAAAACTGTTTTTT.

The V and J genes are TRBV9 and TRBJ2-7; D perhaps matches TRBD1 (6 bases). Deletions cut 2 bases from V and 2 bases from J, with 14 bases between. Germline CDR1 and CDR2: SGDLS and YYNGEE. The CDR3 has 15 amino acids. The CDR3 nucleotides are TGTGCCAGCAGCGTCCGCACAGGGATACCCTACGAGCAGTACTTC. The encoded protein is CASSVRTGIPYEQYF.

The chain carries TRBV7-2 and TRBJ1-2; 9 bases agree with TRBD1. V lost 5 bases and J lost 4; bases outside the gene matches: 2. Germline CDR1 SGHTA, CDR2 FQGNSA. This CDR3 contains 13 residues. CDR3 nucleotides: TGTGCCAGCAGCGCACAGGGGGCCTATGGCTACACCTTC. This encodes CASSAQGAYGYTF.

For this clone: One end of the junction fails to match germline, which may point to a read error. The rearrangement joins TRBV6-4 to TRBJ2-3, with TRBD2 identical over 7 bases. Germline V gene lookup returns CDR1 MRHNA and CDR2 SNTAGT. The CDR3 is 15 amino acids. CDR3 bases: TGTGCCAGCAGTGACTCGATGACTAGCACCGATACGCAGTATTTT. Protein sequence: CASSDSMTSTDTQYF.

This chain links TRBV6-5 with TRBJ2-5; 9 positions match TRBD2. V was pared by 0 bases and J by 3 bases, with 2 bases of the junction left unmatched. The germline V gene has CDR1 MNHEY and CDR2 SVGAGI. The CDR3 runs to 15 residues. CDR3 sequence: CASSYSPSGEETQYF. In DNA, the CDR3 is TGTGCCAGCAGTTACTCGCCTAGCGGGGAAGAGACCCAGTACTTC.

A note on this clone: The junction departs from the called germline gene at one end, perhaps through a read error. V and J are TRBV2 and TRBJ2-7, with TRBD1 matching over 9 bases. The CDR3 extends over 13 amino acids. CDR1 is SNHLY and CDR2 is FYNNEI in the germline V gene. The DNA for the CDR3 is TGTGCCAGCAATCTGGGGCCGGGACAGGGTATGGAGTTC. Residues: CASNLGPGQGMEF.

In the case of this clone: The sample has other DNA sequences that encode this CDR3 too. V and J are TRBV24-1 and TRBJ2-3, with D perhaps TRBD2 (6 bases). CDR3 size: 13 residues. Germline-derived CDR1 and CDR2 are KGHDR and SFDVKD. Trimming cost V 7 bases and J 3 bases, with 10 bases left between them. The chain's CDR3 is CATSARGTDTQYF. The CDR3 DNA sequence: TGTGCCACCAGCGCCCGGGGGACAGATACGCAGTATTTT.

This clone was counted a few times. This sample also contains other DNA sequences that code for the same CDR3. The chain uses TRBV2 and TRBJ1-2; perhaps TRBD1 as D (6 bases). V was shortened by 4 bases and J by 1 base, with 7 bases between the two germline ends. This CDR3 has 13 amino acids. Germline-derived CDR1 and CDR2 are SNHLY and FYNNEI. CDR3 nucleotide sequence: TGTGCCAGCAGTGTACAGGGTAACTATGGCTACACCTTC. Translation: CASSVQGNYGYTF.

The V call is TRBV14, the J call TRBJ2-1; 8 positions match TRBD2. Germline CDR1 and CDR2: SGHDN and FVKESK. The CDR3 is made up of 16 amino acids. V gave up 1 base and J gave up 9 bases; unmatched junction bases: 11. CDR3 DNA sequence: TGTGCCAGCAGCCAAGCCCCCCCGGGGGCGGGAGGTGAGCAGTTCTTC. This translates into CASSQAPPGAGGEQFF.

V usage is TRBV11-1 and J usage is TRBJ1-2; possible D gene TRBD1, 6 bases. Looked up from germline, CDR1 is SGHAT and CDR2 is FQDESV (reference sequence). The CDR3 runs 14 residues. Trimming pared 3 bases from V and 1 base from J, leaving 9 bases between. The CDR3, as DNA: TGTGCCAGCAGCTTTTCAGGGGTTAACTATGGCTACACCTTC. It encodes CASSFSGVNYGYTF.